Listed below are T cell receptor beta chains from one sample, sequenced in a study of OX40 agonist ivuxolimab in advanced cancers. Measured with immunoSEQ multiplex PCR; TCRdb has only the in-frame clones, and not every one. The repertoire includes 70,000 to 85,000 clones, 90% to 95% of them detected once, and less than 0.75% sits in the top ten. Source: CD4+ or CD8+ T cells sorted from blood, taken in a trial of the OX40 agonist ivuxolimab. The source is an adult with an advanced solid tumor such as melanoma, head and neck, liver or kidney cancer. The CDR3 runs from the conserved cysteine through the conserved F or W. Each record gives: V gene, clone size, D gene, J gene, CDR3 protein, CDR3 DNA. D genes are given only for firm matches. Rows may omit the clone size; those that give it use once, few, many or a size class.

>TRBV10-2|few|NA|TRBJ2-7
CASTLSGLYEQYF
TGCGCCAGCACCCTCAGCGGACTCTACGAGCAGTACTTC
>TRBV19|NA|TRBD1|TRBJ1-5
CASSIPGQGGNQPQHF
TGTGCCAGTAGTATCCCGGGACAGGGCGGCAATCAGCCCCAGCATTTT
>TRBV27|NA|NA|TRBJ1-6
CASRTLPRNSPLHF
TGTGCCAGCAGGACCCTACCGAGGAATTCACCCCTCCACTTT
>TRBV18|NA|NA|TRBJ2-5
CASSPPRSQKQETQYF
TGTGCCAGCTCACCACCGAGGTCACAGAAACAAGAGACCCAGTACTTC
>TRBV9|NA|TRBD2|TRBJ2-2
CASSLGLAGVGTGELFF
TGTGCCAGCAGCCTGGGACTAGCGGGAGTCGGCACCGGGGAGCTGTTTTTT
>TRBV7-7|NA|NA|TRBJ2-5
CASSASRTQYF
TGTGCTAGCAGCGCGTCCAGGACCCAGTACTTC
>TRBV5-4|NA|NA|TRBJ1-6
CASGLWGSPLHF
TGTGCCAGCGGCCTTTGGGGGTCACCCCTCCACTTT
>TRBV5-6|NA|TRBD1|TRBJ1-1
CASSLARDRESNTEAFF
TGTGCCAGCAGCTTGGCCCGGGACAGGGAAAGTAACACTGAAGCTTTCTTT
>TRBV2|NA|NA|TRBJ1-1
CASQWQNTEAFF
TGTGCCAGCCAGTGGCAGAACACTGAAGCTTTCTTT
>TRBV19|NA|TRBD2|TRBJ2-2
CASRLAGGTANTGELFF
TGTGCCAGTCGCCTAGCGGGAGGTACCGCGAACACCGGGGAGCTGTTTTTT
>TRBV6-5|NA|NA|TRBJ1-5
CASSYTASGNQPQHF
TGTGCCAGCAGTTACACGGCCTCGGGCAATCAGCCCCAGCATTTT
>TRBV5-1|NA|TRBD1|TRBJ2-7
CASSLEGQGLLEQYF
TGCGCCAGCAGCTTGGAAGGACAGGGTCTTCTCGAGCAGTACTTC
>TRBV19|NA|TRBD1|TRBJ1-1
CASSSDRAQNTEAFF
TGTGCCAGTAGCTCCGACAGGGCTCAGAACACTGAAGCTTTCTTT
>TRBV2|NA|NA|TRBJ2-5
CASRVTDNQETQYF
TGTGCCAGCAGGGTTACGGACAATCAAGAGACCCAGTACTTC
>TRBV6-5|few|NA|TRBJ2-7
CASSPRGLPSYEQYF
TGTGCCAGCAGTCCAAGGGGACTGCCCTCCTACGAGCAGTACTTC
>TRBV5-8|NA|TRBD1|TRBJ1-4
CASSLIQGPGHNEKLFF
TGTGCCAGCAGCTTAATACAGGGGCCGGGGCATAATGAAAAACTGTTTTTT
>TRBV5-6|NA|TRBD1|TRBJ1-6
CASSFRTGGISPLHF
TGTGCCAGCAGTTTTCGGACAGGGGGCATTTCACCCCTCCACTTT
>TRBV7-2|NA|NA|TRBJ1-3
CASSPFSASGNTIYF
TGTGCCAGCAGCCCCTTCTCAGCGTCTGGAAACACCATATATTTT
>TRBV27|NA|NA|TRBJ1-5
CASSLSTREGYSNQPQHF
TGTGCCAGCAGTTTATCCACCAGGGAGGGGTATAGCAATCAGCCCCAGCATTTT
>TRBV27|NA|TRBD1|TRBJ1-5
CASSPLDRASNQPQHF
TGTGCCAGCAGTCCACTGGACAGGGCTAGCAATCAGCCCCAGCATTTT
>TRBV5-6|NA|TRBD1|TRBJ2-7
CASSRDRGAYEQYF
TGTGCCAGCAGCAGGGACAGGGGTGCCTACGAGCAGTACTTC
>TRBV5-1|few|NA|TRBJ1-3
CASSGDGTVNTIYF
TGCGCCAGCAGCGGGGACGGTACGGTAAACACCATATATTTT
>TRBV5-4|NA|NA|TRBJ1-1
CASSLAVNTEAFF
TGTGCCAGCAGCTTGGCGGTGAACACTGAAGCTTTCTTT
>TRBV27|NA|NA|TRBJ2-3
CASRGGDTQYF
TGTGCCAGCAGGGGTGGAGATACGCAGTATTTT
>TRBV28|NA|TRBD1|TRBJ1-4
CASSNYGTGGEKLFF
TGTGCCAGCAGTAATTACGGGACAGGGGGTGAAAAACTGTTTTTT
>TRBV18|NA|NA|TRBJ1-3
CASSPPTGLSGNTIYF
TGTGCCAGCTCACCACCGACAGGACTCTCTGGAAACACCATATATTTT
>TRBV18|NA|NA|TRBJ2-7
CASSLTGLDYEQYF
TGTGCCAGCTCACTGACGGGACTCGACTACGAGCAGTACTTC
>TRBV7-2|NA|TRBD2|TRBJ2-1
CASSLGAAGGPYNEQFF
TGTGCCAGCAGCTTAGGGGCGGCGGGAGGGCCCTACAATGAGCAGTTCTTC
>TRBV28|NA|NA|TRBJ2-1
CASSPRVDEQFF
TGTGCCAGCAGTCCACGGGTGGATGAGCAGTTCTTC
>TRBV7-2|NA|TRBD1|TRBJ2-7
CASSRIGTGKNEQYF
TGTGCCAGCAGCCGAATCGGGACAGGGAAGAACGAGCAGTACTTC
>TRBV6-5|NA|NA|TRBJ1-6
CASSYPNRDSPLHF
TGTGCCAGCAGTTACCCGAACAGGGATTCACCCCTCCACTTT
>TRBV6-5|NA|NA|TRBJ1-4
CASSPNVDEKLFF
TGTGCCAGCAGTCCCAACGTAGACGAAAAACTGTTTTTT
>TRBV5-4|NA|TRBD2|TRBJ2-7
CASSFLGGVPHHEQYF
TGTGCCAGCAGCTTCCTCGGGGGGGTCCCCCATCACGAGCAGTACTTC
>TRBV11-3|once|TRBD2|TRBJ2-7
CASSYPSSGASSYEQYF
TGTGCCAGCAGCTACCCCTCCAGCGGGGCTAGCTCCTACGAGCAGTACTTC
>TRBV28|NA|NA|TRBJ2-3
CASGISDTQYF
TGTGCCAGCGGGATTTCTGATACGCAGTATTTT
>TRBV6-1|NA|NA|TRBJ2-7
CASSGRASYYEQYF
TGTGCCAGCAGTGGCCGAGCTTCCTACTACGAGCAGTACTTC
>TRBV5-1|NA|NA|TRBJ2-6
CASSLVGAGGANVLTF
TGCGCCAGCAGCTTGGTAGGGGCGGGTGGGGCCAACGTCCTGACTTTC
>TRBV6-4|NA|TRBD1|TRBJ2-2
CASSSGTGGPGELFF
TGTGCCAGCAGCTCCGGAACAGGGGGCCCCGGGGAGCTGTTTTTT
>TRBV18|NA|NA|TRBJ1-6
CASFKGGASYNSPLHF
TGTGCCAGCTTCAAGGGGGGAGCGTCCTATAATTCACCCCTCCACTTT
>TRBV7-8|once|NA|TRBJ2-2
CASSPGGRLTGELFF
TGTGCCAGCAGCCCTGGAGGCCGTCTCACCGGGGAGCTGTTTTTT
>TRBV7-3|NA|NA|TRBJ1-5
CASSLDSNQPQHF
TGTGCCAGCAGCTTAGATAGCAATCAGCCCCAGCATTTT
>TRBV5-1|NA|NA|TRBJ2-7
CASSLVGGASYEQYF
TGCGCCAGCAGCTTGGTTGGGGGCGCATCCTACGAGCAGTACTTC
>TRBV6-5|NA|NA|TRBJ2-3
CASSYFGGSTDTQYF
TGTGCCAGCAGTTATTTCGGGGGTAGCACAGATACGCAGTATTTT
>TRBV6-6|NA|TRBD1|TRBJ1-2
CASTIVQGARYGYTF
TGTGCCAGTACGATAGTACAGGGGGCTAGGTATGGCTACACCTTC
>TRBV2|NA|NA|TRBJ2-1
CASSVGNLYNEQFF
TGTGCCAGCAGTGTAGGAAACCTGTACAATGAGCAGTTCTTC
>TRBV28|NA|NA|TRBJ2-5
CASSLHGAVQETQYF
TGTGCCAGCAGCCTACACGGGGCAGTCCAAGAGACCCAGTACTTC
>TRBV28|NA|NA|TRBJ2-5
CASSQQRSTGTLGTQYF
TGTGCCAGCAGCCAGCAAAGGAGTACAGGGACCCTGGGGACCCAGTACTTC
>TRBV5-4|NA|NA|TRBJ2-2
CAYRTGRTNTGELFF
TGTGCCTACAGAACCGGGCGGACCAACACCGGGGAGCTGTTTTTT
>TRBV5-1|NA|NA|TRBJ2-5
CASSLPDGETQYF
TGCGCCAGCAGCTTGCCGGACGGAGAGACCCAGTACTTC
>TRBV28|NA|NA|TRBJ1-5
CASHLVAQPQHF
TGTGCCAGCCATTTAGTAGCCCAGCCCCAGCATTTT
>TRBV4-1|NA|TRBD2|TRBJ2-7
CASSHPGLAGGPLRYEQYF
TGCGCCAGCAGCCACCCGGGACTAGCGGGAGGGCCTCTGAGGTACGAGCAGTACTTC
>TRBV29-1|NA|TRBD2|TRBJ2-1
CSVDLRGLAGTDSYNEQFF
TGCAGCGTTGACCTGAGGGGACTAGCGGGAACCGACTCCTACAATGAGCAGTTCTTC
>TRBV6-5|NA|TRBD1|TRBJ1-5
CASRPTGGVNQPQHF
TGTGCCAGCAGACCAACAGGGGGCGTCAATCAGCCCCAGCATTTT